The 15 T cell receptor beta chains given below trace back to one sample, sequenced in a study of CD8 T cells in Susac syndrome. Reverse transcription of about 0.45 to 1 ug RNA used random hexamers. TCRdb reprocessed the immunoSEQ multiplex PCR reads via MiXCR and lists one record per CDR3 protein. The sample consists of 200,000 or so distinct CDR3 sequences, roughly 92% of them appearing once. Sequencing was carried out using CD8+ T cells from PBMCs. Receptors were obtained from a human donor with multiple sclerosis.

The count of this clonotype is one. V usage is TRBV12-3 or TRBV12-4 and J usage is TRBJ1-1; D not resolved. This CDR3 spans 12 amino acids. V was clipped by 3 bases and J by 11 bases, with 13 bases between them. Here the CDR3 DNA reads TGTGCCAGCAGTTTGTTCACAACCGGGGCTTTCTTT. Encoded protein: CASSLFTTGAFF.

The gene calls are TRBV29-1 and TRBJ2-3; D not certain. This CDR3 spans 10 amino acids. Looked up from germline, CDR1 is SQVTM and CDR2 is ANQGSEA. Trimming took off 6 bases at V and 5 bases at J, with 6 bases between the two ends. The CDR3 region is CSVALDTQYF. The CDR3 region has the DNA TGCAGCGTGGCCTTAGATACGCAGTATTTT.

The J gene is TRBJ2-5, the V gene TRBV5-1, with D perhaps matching TRBD1 or TRBD2 (5 bases each). Germline V gives CDR1 SGHRS, CDR2 YFSETQ. This CDR3 comprises 17 residues. With 2 bases removed from V and 5 bases from J, the gap between germline ends came to 22 bases. The CDR3: CASSFIPIRDGGETQYF. For the CDR3, the DNA is TGCGCCAGCAGCTTTATCCCTATCAGGGACGGCGGCGAGACCCAGTACTTC.

In this sample, this clonotype turned up a few times. The gene calls are TRBV24-1 and TRBJ2-5, with D maybe TRBD2 (5 bases). V was clipped by 2 bases and J by 7 bases, with 10 bases between them. The germline V gene encodes CDR1 KGHDR and CDR2 SFDVKD. The CDR3 length is 13 residues. In nucleotides, the CDR3 is TGTGCCACCAGTGATTGGAGTGGGAGGACCCAGTACTTC. Amino acids: CATSDWSGRTQYF.

The rearrangement joins TRBV3-1 to TRBJ2-5; 13 nucleotides line up with TRBD2. The germline CDR1 and CDR2 sequences are LGHDT and YNNKEL (reference sequence). J lost 9 bases, V lost 0 bases, and 10 bases had no gene match. This CDR3 has 17 amino acids. The CDR3: CASSQETSGGPKEAQYF. The CDR3 DNA reads as TGTGCCAGCAGCCAAGAGACTAGCGGGGGGCCGAAAGAAGCCCAGTACTTC.

V usage is TRBV5-4 and J usage is TRBJ2-7; 8 bases match TRBD1. The CDR3 length is 14 residues. V shed 4 bases and J 6 bases; nucleotides not matched to a gene: 9. Per the germline V gene, CDR1 is SGHNT and CDR2 is YYREEE (reference sequence). CDR3: CASSPWTGSGEQYF. The CDR3, as DNA: TGTGCCAGCAGCCCCTGGACAGGGAGCGGCGAGCAGTACTTC.

This sequence joins TRBV20-1 and TRBJ2-7; D possibly corresponds to TRBD2 (6 bases). Between the trimmed V and J ends, which lost 2 bases and 2 bases, there was a span of 16 bases. CDR3 length: 15 amino acids. Germline CDR1 reads DFQATT; CDR2 reads SNEGSKA (reference sequence). In DNA, the CDR3 is TGCAGTGCTAGACGGACTGGCGGGAATACCTACGAGCAGTACTTC. Translation gives CSARRTGGNTYEQYF.

The chain combines TRBV7-9 with TRBJ2-7, with TRBD2 as a possible D gene (6 bases). Germline loops: CDR1 SEHNR, CDR2 FQNEAQ (reference sequence). The CDR3 contains 12 residues. Deletions cut 8 bases from V and 4 bases from J, with 12 bases between. The CDR3 DNA reads as TGTGCCAGCGAGGGACTTTCATACGAGCAGTACTTC. Protein product: CASEGLSYEQYF.

The V call is TRBV27, the J call TRBJ1-5; no clear D gene. Trimming removed 3 bases from V and 3 bases from J, with 3 bases in between. Per the germline V gene, CDR1 is MNHEY and CDR2 is SMNVEV (reference sequence). The CDR3 runs 12 residues. CDR3 DNA sequence: TGTGCCAGCAGTTTCGTCAATCAGCCCCAGCATTTT. Its translation is CASSFVNQPQHF.

The V call is TRBV5-1, the J call TRBJ1-3, with 8 bases aligning to TRBD1. CDR1 and CDR2 from the germline V gene are SGHRS and YFSETQ. CDR3 size: 15 residues. Unmatched junction bases numbered 6, after V lost 4 bases and J lost 3 bases. The CDR3 spells CASSDAGGGGNTIYF. Here the CDR3 DNA reads TGCGCCAGCAGCGACGCAGGGGGCGGTGGAAACACCATATATTTT.

V usage is TRBV30 and J usage is TRBJ2-1; D is unclear. The CDR3 covers 13 residues. Between the trimmed V and J ends, which lost 2 bases and 9 bases, there was a span of 14 bases. CDR1 is GTSNPN and CDR2 is SVGIG in the germline V gene (reference sequence). The CDR3 DNA reads as TGTGCCTGGAGTATTACGGATGGTAGTGAGCAGTTCTTC. It codes for CAWSITDGSEQFF.

The CDR3 here is CSAPGEDRIFKSGYTF. In nucleotides, the CDR3 is TGCAGTGCCCCGGGGGAGGATCGGATATTCAAGTCTGGCTACACCTTC. V usage is TRBV20-1 and J usage is TRBJ1-2; perhaps TRBD1 as D (5 bases). V dropped 6 bases and J dropped 7 bases, with 27 bases sitting between them. Germline V lookup: CDR1 DFQATT, CDR2 SNEGSKA (reference sequence). CDR3 length: 16 residues.

The chain links TRBV9 to TRBJ1-2, with 9 bases matching TRBD1. The CDR3 extends over 16 amino acids. V lost 0 bases, J lost 3 bases, and 6 bases stayed unmatched. Germline-derived CDR1 and CDR2 are SGDLS and YYNGEE. For the CDR3, the DNA is TGTGCCAGCAGCGTAGGAGACAGGGGGGATTACTATGGCTACACCTTC. Encoded protein: CASSVGDRGDYYGYTF.

The gene calls are TRBV28 and TRBJ2-1; perhaps TRBD1 as D (5 bases). The V and J ends lost 6 bases and 5 bases respectively, with 8 bases between them. The CDR3 is 12 residues long. In germline, CDR1 is MDHEN, CDR2 SYDVKM. The CDR3 spells CASSSGNNEQFF. CDR3 DNA: TGTGCCAGCAGCTCAGGGAACAATGAGCAGTTCTTC.

The chain joins TRBV7-2 to TRBJ1-5; unclear D gene. Germline CDR1 and CDR2: SGHTA and FQGNSA. This CDR3 has 14 residues. V lost 5 bases, J lost 0 bases, and 8 bases lay in between. The CDR3 protein is CASSQAGSNQPQHF. The CDR3 bases are TGTGCCAGCAGCCAAGCGGGTAGCAATCAGCCCCAGCATTTT.